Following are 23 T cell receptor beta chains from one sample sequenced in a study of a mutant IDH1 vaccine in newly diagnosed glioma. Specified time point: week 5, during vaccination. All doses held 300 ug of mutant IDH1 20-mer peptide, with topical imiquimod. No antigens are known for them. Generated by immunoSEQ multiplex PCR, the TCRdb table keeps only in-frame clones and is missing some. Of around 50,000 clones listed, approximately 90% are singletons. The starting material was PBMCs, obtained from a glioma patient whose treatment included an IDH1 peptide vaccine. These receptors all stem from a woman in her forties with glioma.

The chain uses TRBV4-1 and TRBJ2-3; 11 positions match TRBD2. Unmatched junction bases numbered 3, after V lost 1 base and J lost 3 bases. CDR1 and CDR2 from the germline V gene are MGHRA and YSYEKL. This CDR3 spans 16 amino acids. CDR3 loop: CASSQGGLAVTDTQYF. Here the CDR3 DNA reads TGCGCCAGCAGCCAAGGGGGACTAGCGGTAACAGATACGCAGTATTTT.

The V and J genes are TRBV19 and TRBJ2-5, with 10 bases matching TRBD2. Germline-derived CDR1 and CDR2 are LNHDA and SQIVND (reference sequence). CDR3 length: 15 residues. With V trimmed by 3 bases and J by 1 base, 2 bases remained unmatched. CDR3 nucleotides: TGTGCCAGTAGTATCGGACTAGCGGCCCAAGAGACCCAGTACTTC. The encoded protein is CASSIGLAAQETQYF. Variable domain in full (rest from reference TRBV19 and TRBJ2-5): DGGITQSPKYLFRKEGQNVTLSCEQNLNHDAMYWYRQDPGQGLRLIYYSQIVNDFQKGDIAEGYSVSREKKESFPLTVTSAQKNPTAFYLCASSIGLAAQETQYFGPGTRLLVL.

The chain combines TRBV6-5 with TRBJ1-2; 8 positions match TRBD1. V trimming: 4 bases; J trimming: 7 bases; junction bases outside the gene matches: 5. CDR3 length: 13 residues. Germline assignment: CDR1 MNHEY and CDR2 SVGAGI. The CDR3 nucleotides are TGTGCCAGCAGTTTTCAGGGGGCACTTGGCTACACCTTC. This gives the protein CASSFQGALGYTF.

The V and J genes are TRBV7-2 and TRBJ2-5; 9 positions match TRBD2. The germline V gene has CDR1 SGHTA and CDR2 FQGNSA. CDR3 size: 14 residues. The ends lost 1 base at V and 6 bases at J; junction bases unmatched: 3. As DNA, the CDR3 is TGTGCCAGCAGCTTAGTTGGACTAGCGCAGACCCAGTACTTC. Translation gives CASSLVGLAQTQYF.

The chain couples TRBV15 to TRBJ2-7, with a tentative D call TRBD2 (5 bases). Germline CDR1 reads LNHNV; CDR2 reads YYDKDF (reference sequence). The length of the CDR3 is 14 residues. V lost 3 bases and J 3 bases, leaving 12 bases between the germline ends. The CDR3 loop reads CATSRKGVYYEQYF. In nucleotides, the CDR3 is TGTGCCACCAGCAGGAAGGGAGTTTACTACGAGCAGTACTTC.

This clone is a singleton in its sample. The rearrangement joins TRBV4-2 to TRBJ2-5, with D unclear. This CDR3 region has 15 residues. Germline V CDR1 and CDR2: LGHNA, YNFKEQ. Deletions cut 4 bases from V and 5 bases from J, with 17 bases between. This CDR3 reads CASSLRPSRLETQYF. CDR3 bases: TGTGCCAGCAGCCTGCGCCCGAGCCGGCTGGAGACCCAGTACTTC.

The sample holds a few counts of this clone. The CDR3 nucleotides are TGTGCCAGCAGATCCCCGGGGGGGCCTAGCTACACCTTC. Translated, it gives CASRSPGGPSYTF. The gene calls are TRBV6-5 and TRBJ1-2; TRBD1 is a possible D gene (6 bases). Trimming stripped 6 bases from V and 9 bases from J, with 17 bases between. This CDR3 contains 13 residues. Germline CDR1 reads MNHEY; CDR2 reads SVGAGI.

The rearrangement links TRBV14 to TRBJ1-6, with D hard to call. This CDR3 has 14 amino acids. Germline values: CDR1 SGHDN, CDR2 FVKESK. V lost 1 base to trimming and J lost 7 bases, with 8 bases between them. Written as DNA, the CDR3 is TGTGCCAGCAGCCAAGGGCTTAGGAATTCACCCCTCCACTTT. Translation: CASSQGLRNSPLHF.

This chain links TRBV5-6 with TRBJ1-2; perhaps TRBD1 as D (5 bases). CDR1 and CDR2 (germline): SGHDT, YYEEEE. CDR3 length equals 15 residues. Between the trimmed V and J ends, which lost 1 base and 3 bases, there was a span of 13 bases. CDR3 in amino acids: CASSLFWGRDYGYTF. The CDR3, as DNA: TGTGCCAGCAGCTTGTTTTGGGGCAGAGACTATGGCTACACCTTC.

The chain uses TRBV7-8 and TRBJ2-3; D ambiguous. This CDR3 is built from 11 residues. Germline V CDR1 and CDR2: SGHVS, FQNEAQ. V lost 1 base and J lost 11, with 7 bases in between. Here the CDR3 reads CASSLETMQYF. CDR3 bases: TGTGCCAGCAGCTTAGAAACGATGCAGTATTTT.

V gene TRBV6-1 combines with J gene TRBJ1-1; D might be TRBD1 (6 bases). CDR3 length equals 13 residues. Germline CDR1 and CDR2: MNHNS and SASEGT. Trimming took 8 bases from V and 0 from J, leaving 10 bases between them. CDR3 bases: TGTGCCAGCCGCGGACAGATGAACACTGAAGCTTTCTTT. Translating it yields CASRGQMNTEAFF.

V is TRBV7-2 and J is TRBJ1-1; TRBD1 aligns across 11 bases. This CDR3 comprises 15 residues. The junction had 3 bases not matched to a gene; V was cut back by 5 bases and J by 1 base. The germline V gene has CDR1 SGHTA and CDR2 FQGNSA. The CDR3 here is CASSEDRGRNTEAFF. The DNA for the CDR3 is TGTGCCAGCAGCGAGGACAGGGGGCGGAACACTGAAGCTTTCTTT.

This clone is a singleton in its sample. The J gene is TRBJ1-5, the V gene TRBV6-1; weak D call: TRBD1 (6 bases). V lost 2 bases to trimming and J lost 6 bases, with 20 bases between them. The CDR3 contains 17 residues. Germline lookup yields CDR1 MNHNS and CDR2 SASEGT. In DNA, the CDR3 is TGTGCCAGCAGTGAAAGGTTCGGGGGCGCAGGGAGTCAGCCCCAGCATTTT. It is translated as CASSERFGGAGSQPQHF.

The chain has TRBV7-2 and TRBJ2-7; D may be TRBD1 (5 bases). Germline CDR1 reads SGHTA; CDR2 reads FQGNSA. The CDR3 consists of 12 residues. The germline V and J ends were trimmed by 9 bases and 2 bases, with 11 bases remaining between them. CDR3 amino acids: CARPVGPYEQYF. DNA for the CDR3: TGTGCCAGACCTGTGGGGCCCTACGAGCAGTACTTC.

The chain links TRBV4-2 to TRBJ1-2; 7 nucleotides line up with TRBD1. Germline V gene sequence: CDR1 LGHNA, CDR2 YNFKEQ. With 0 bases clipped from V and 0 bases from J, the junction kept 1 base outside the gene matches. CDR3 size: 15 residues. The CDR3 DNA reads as TGTGCCAGCAGCCAAGATGGGACAGCTAACTATGGCTACACCTTC. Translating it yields CASSQDGTANYGYTF.

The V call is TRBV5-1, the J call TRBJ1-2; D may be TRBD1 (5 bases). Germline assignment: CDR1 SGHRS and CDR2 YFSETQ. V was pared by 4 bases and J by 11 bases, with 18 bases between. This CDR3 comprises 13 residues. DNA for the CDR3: TGCGCCAGCAGCACCCTCCAGGGTGGGTCGTACACCTTC. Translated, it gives CASSTLQGGSYTF.

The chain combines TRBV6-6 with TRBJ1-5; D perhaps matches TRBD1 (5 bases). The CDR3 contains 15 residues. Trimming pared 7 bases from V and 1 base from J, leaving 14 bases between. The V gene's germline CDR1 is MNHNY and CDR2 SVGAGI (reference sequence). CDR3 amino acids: CASNQGGVSNQPQHF. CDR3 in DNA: TGTGCCAGCAATCAGGGAGGGGTGAGCAATCAGCCCCAGCATTTT.

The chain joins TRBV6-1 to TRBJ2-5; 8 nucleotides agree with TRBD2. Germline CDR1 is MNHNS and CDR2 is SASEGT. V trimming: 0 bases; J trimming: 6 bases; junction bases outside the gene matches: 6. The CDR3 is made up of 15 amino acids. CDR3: CASSEAPGRVQTQYF. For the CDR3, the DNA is TGTGCCAGCAGTGAAGCGCCCGGGAGGGTCCAGACCCAGTACTTC.

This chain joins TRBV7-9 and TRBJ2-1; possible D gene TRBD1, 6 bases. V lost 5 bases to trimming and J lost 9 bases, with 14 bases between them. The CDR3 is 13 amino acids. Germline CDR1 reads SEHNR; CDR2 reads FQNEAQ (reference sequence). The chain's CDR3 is CASSPDQGPEQFF. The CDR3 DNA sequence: TGTGCCAGCAGCCCCGACCAGGGGCCTGAGCAGTTCTTC.

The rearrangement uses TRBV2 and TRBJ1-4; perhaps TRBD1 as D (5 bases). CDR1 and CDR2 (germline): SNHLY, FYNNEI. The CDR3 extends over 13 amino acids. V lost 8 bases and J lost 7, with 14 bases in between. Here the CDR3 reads CASEMGVGEKLFF. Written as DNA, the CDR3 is TGTGCCAGCGAAATGGGGGTCGGTGAAAAACTGTTTTTT.

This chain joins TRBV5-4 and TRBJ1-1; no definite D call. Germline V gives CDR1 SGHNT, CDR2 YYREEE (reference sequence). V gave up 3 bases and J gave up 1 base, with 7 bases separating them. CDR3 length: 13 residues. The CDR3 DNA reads TGTGCCAGCAGCTCCCACACGAACACTGAAGCTTTCTTT. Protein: CASSSHTNTEAFF.

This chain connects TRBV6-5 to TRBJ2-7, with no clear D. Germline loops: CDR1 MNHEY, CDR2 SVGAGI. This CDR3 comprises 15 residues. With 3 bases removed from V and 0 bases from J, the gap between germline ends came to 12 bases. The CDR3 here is CASSYGKGSSYEQYF. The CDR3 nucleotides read TGTGCCAGCAGTTATGGGAAGGGTAGCTCCTACGAGCAGTACTTC.

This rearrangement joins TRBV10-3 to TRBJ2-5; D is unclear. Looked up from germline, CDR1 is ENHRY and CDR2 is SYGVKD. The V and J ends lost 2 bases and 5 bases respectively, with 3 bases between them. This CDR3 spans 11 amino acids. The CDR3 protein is CAISERETQYF. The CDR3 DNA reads TGTGCCATCAGTGAGAGGGAGACCCAGTACTTC.